Below are 29 T cell receptor beta chains sequenced from a single sample in a study of T cell responses to AZD1222 COVID-19 vaccine. Repertoires were generated with immunoSEQ multiplex PCR, while TCRdb's copy carries only in-frame clones and drops some. The table records about 130,000 clones, about 90% of them present only once. The material sequenced was peripheral blood, taken on day 0 of AZD1222 vaccination. The receptors were sampled from an adult in good health.

The chain links TRBV7-2 to TRBJ2-1; 9 positions match TRBD2. The CDR3 runs to 16 residues. Trimming took 3 bases from V and 7 from J; bases not matched to a gene: 10. Germline V gene data show CDR1 as SGHTA and CDR2 as FQGNSA. CDR3 loop: CASSFLASGGSNEQFF. The DNA of the CDR3 is TGTGCCAGCAGCTTCTTGGCGAGCGGGGGGTCTAATGAGCAGTTCTTC.

The J gene is TRBJ1-6, the V gene TRBV7-9; D call uncertain. The CDR3 is 14 amino acids. V lost 5 bases and J 10 bases, leaving 15 bases between the germline ends. Germline CDR1 reads SEHNR; CDR2 reads FQNEAQ (reference sequence). This CDR3 is CASSLGPTGSPLHF. The DNA of the CDR3 is TGTGCCAGCAGCCTCGGACCGACGGGGTCACCCCTCCACTTT.

V gene TRBV5-4 combines with J gene TRBJ2-1; 9 bases line up with TRBD1. The CDR3 consists of 15 residues. V lost 4 bases, J lost 5 bases, and 7 bases stayed unmatched. Looked up from germline, CDR1 is SGHNT and CDR2 is YYREEE (reference sequence). This CDR3 reads CASSLTGGADNEQFF. The CDR3 DNA reads TGTGCCAGCAGCCTAACAGGGGGCGCTGACAATGAGCAGTTCTTC.

This sequence joins TRBV21-1 and TRBJ2-7; the table's D gene call, TRBD2, was not cross checked with the DNA. TRBV21-1 counts as a pseudogene. This CDR3 has 15 amino acids. The CDR3 reads CASSKTSSPRVEQYF. The DNA of the CDR3 is TGTGCCAGCAGCAAGACTAGCTCCCCGAGGGTCGAGCAGTACTTC.

This sequence joins TRBV18 and TRBJ1-2; perhaps TRBD1 as D (6 bases). Trimming took off 2 bases at V and 5 bases at J, with 15 bases between the two ends. The CDR3 spans 15 residues. From germline, CDR1 is KGHSH and CDR2 LQKENI. In DNA form, the CDR3 reads TGTGCCAGCTCACCAAAACAGGGAGCCCCTTATGGCTACACCTTC. This translates into CASSPKQGAPYGYTF.

DNA of the CDR3: TGTGCCAGCAGTGAAGCGTGGGACAGGGTCCGGTATGGCTACACCTTC. Its protein product is CASSEAWDRVRYGYTF. The chain is built from TRBV6-1 and TRBJ1-2; 9 bases match TRBD1. The germline V gene encodes CDR1 MNHNS and CDR2 SASEGT. The CDR3 consists of 16 residues. Trimming cost V 0 bases and J 5 bases; bases outside gene matches: 7.

This rearrangement joins TRBV29-1 to TRBJ2-5; D is unresolved. Deletions cut 8 bases from V and 8 bases from J, with 18 bases between. The CDR3 length is 12 residues. Germline V gene lookup returns CDR1 SQVTM and CDR2 ANQGSEA. CDR3 sequence reads: CSYFALQATQYF. CDR3 nucleotides: TGCAGCTACTTTGCACTCCAAGCCACCCAGTACTTC.

The chain employs TRBV19 and TRBJ2-6; TRBD1 matches 7 bases. The length of the CDR3 is 15 residues. V dropped 6 bases and J dropped 0; count of bases not matched to a gene: 2. The germline gives CDR1 LNHDA, CDR2 SQIVND (reference sequence). CDR3 DNA sequence: TGTGCCAGTAGAAACAGGGGCTCTGGGGCCAACGTCCTGACTTTC. It codes for CASRNRGSGANVLTF.

In this sample, this clone turned up once. The rearrangement links TRBV7-6 to TRBJ2-7, with TRBD1 identical over 7 bases. The germline CDR1 and CDR2 sequences are SGHVS and FNYEAQ. There are 13 residues in the CDR3. J was trimmed by 4 bases and V by 5 bases; bases with no gene match: 5. The CDR3: CASSPGTEYEQYF. Written as DNA, the CDR3 is TGTGCCAGCAGCCCTGGGACAGAGTACGAGCAGTACTTC.

In this sample, this clone turned up a few times. The chain carries TRBV2 and TRBJ1-1; D is uncertain. The CDR3 has 12 residues. Between the trimmed V and J ends, which lost 1 base and 8 bases, there was a span of 8 bases. Germline V lookup: CDR1 SNHLY, CDR2 FYNNEI. The CDR3 region has the DNA TGTGCCAGCAGTGAAGTAGGAACAGAAGCTTTCTTT. Translated, it gives CASSEVGTEAFF.

The rearrangement joins TRBV12-3 or TRBV12-4 to TRBJ2-7; TRBD2 agrees at 9 bases. This CDR3 has 13 residues. J lost 4 bases, V lost 4 bases, and 2 bases had no gene match. CDR3 residues: CASSSLAGYEQYF. In DNA, the CDR3 is TGTGCCAGCAGTTCCCTAGCGGGATACGAGCAGTACTTC.

The chain joins TRBV19 to TRBJ2-6, with D perhaps matching TRBD1 (6 bases). Germline V lookup: CDR1 LNHDA, CDR2 SQIVND (reference sequence). The CDR3 spans 18 residues. V gave up 3 bases and J gave up 1 base, with 16 bases separating them. The CDR3 protein is CASSIQGLRWSGANVLTF. The DNA for the CDR3 is TGTGCCAGTAGTATCCAGGGGCTGCGGTGGTCTGGGGCCAACGTCCTGACTTTC.

The rearrangement links TRBV19 to TRBJ1-3, with D perhaps matching TRBD1 (5 bases). The germline V gene encodes CDR1 LNHDA and CDR2 SQIVND (reference sequence). Trimming removed 6 bases at V and 3 bases at J, with 9 bases between. This CDR3 spans 13 amino acids. The CDR3 sequence is CASRYTGGNTIYF. The CDR3 DNA sequence: TGTGCCAGTAGGTACACAGGTGGAAACACCATATATTTT.

The gene calls are TRBV5-1 and TRBJ1-2; D not resolved. There are 13 residues in the CDR3. Germline V gene lookup returns CDR1 SGHRS and CDR2 YFSETQ. V lost 0 bases and J 6 bases, leaving 9 bases between the germline ends. The CDR3 spells CASSLEPKNGYTF. Written as DNA, the CDR3 is TGCGCCAGCAGCTTGGAACCAAAAAATGGCTACACCTTC.

The rearrangement uses TRBV7-2 and TRBJ1-1; D unclear. The CDR3 loop spans 13 amino acids. Trimming took 1 base from V and 5 from J, leaving 8 bases between them. Germline V gives CDR1 SGHTA, CDR2 FQGNSA. This chain's CDR3 is CASSLGSLTEAFF. The CDR3 DNA reads TGTGCCAGCAGCTTAGGTTCGTTAACTGAAGCTTTCTTT.

This rearrangement joins TRBV28 to TRBJ1-1; D is unresolved. Trimming took off 6 bases at V and 8 bases at J, with 10 bases between the two ends. The germline CDR1 and CDR2 sequences are MDHEN and SYDVKM. There are 11 residues in the CDR3. CDR3 sequence (DNA): TGTGCCAGCAGGCTCCTTAGGGAAGCTTTCTTT. Its translation: CASRLLREAFF.

This clone was found a few times. V usage is TRBV28 and J usage is TRBJ1-1; 9 bases line up with TRBD1. The V and J ends lost 2 bases and 2 bases, in that order; junction bases with no gene match: 6. This CDR3 is 16 amino acids long. The V gene's germline CDR1 is MDHEN and CDR2 SYDVKM. CDR3 nucleotide sequence: TGTGCCAGCAGTTTAGGGGGGACAGGGAGTAACACTGAAGCTTTCTTT. Residues: CASSLGGTGSNTEAFF.

The rearrangement joins TRBV6-5 to TRBJ1-2; D may be TRBD1 (5 bases). The germline V and J ends were trimmed by 3 bases and 7 bases, with 18 bases remaining between them. CDR1 and CDR2 from the germline V gene are MNHEY and SVGAGI. The CDR3 is 15 amino acids. For the CDR3, the DNA is TGTGCCAGCAGTTATCAGGAAAGCAGGGTTCTTGGCTACACCTTC. This encodes CASSYQESRVLGYTF.

The chain couples TRBV11-2 to TRBJ1-3; a weak D match, TRBD1 (6 bases). This CDR3 has 16 amino acids. V lost 3 bases to trimming and J lost 4 bases, with 16 bases between them. From germline, CDR1 is SGHAT and CDR2 FQNNGV. The CDR3 nucleotides are TGTGCCAGCAGCTTCCCGACAGGATCGGCCGGAAACACCATATATTTT. This gives the protein CASSFPTGSAGNTIYF. Supplemented by reference TRBV11-2 and TRBJ1-3, the full variable domain reads EAGVAQSPRYKIIEKRQSVAFWCNPISGHATLYWYQQILGQGPKLLIQFQNNGVVDDSQLPKDRFSAERLKGVDSTLKIQPAKLEDSAVYLCASSFPTGSAGNTIYFGEGSWLTVV.

This chain joins TRBV3-1 (or the pseudogene TRBV3-2) and TRBJ1-5; D gene uncertain. The CDR3 is 13 amino acids. V was cut by 2 bases and J by 5 bases, with 7 bases left in between. Germline-derived CDR1 and CDR2 are LGHDT and YNNKEL (reference sequence). The CDR3 DNA is TGTGCCAGCAGCCAACTGCGAGATCAGCCCCAGCATTTT. It translates to CASSQLRDQPQHF.

The chain joins TRBV5-4 to TRBJ1-4; D gene unclear. The CDR3 is 14 amino acids. CDR1 and CDR2 (germline): SGHNT, YYREEE (reference sequence). V lost 0 bases and J lost 3, with 6 bases in between. The CDR3 reads CASSLDRANEKLFF. CDR3 in DNA: TGTGCCAGCAGCTTGGACAGAGCTAATGAAAAACTGTTTTTT. The full variable domain, its missing parts supplied by reference TRBV5-4 and TRBJ1-4, is ETGVTQSPTHLIKTRGQQVTLRCSSQSGHNTVSWYQQALGQGPQFIFQYYREEENGRGNFPPRFSGLQFPNYSSELNVNALELDDSALYLCASSLDRANEKLFFGSGTQLSVL.

This chain uses TRBV4-1 with TRBJ2-7; D may be TRBD2 (5 bases). Germline values: CDR1 MGHRA, CDR2 YSYEKL. This CDR3 has 14 amino acids. The V end lost 1 base, the J end lost 1 base, and 8 bases lay between the germline ends. This CDR3 reads CASSQVSGSYEQYF. The CDR3 DNA is TGCGCCAGCAGCCAAGTGAGCGGATCCTACGAGCAGTACTTC.

This clone appeared a single time. This chain joins TRBV3-1 (or the pseudogene TRBV3-2) and TRBJ1-1; D is ambiguous. The ends were cut back, 4 bases at V and 6 bases at J, with 12 bases in the middle. The CDR3 has 13 amino acids. Germline V gene data show CDR1 as LGHDT and CDR2 as YNNKEL (reference sequence). DNA for the CDR3: TGTGCCAGCAGCCGCCGGGAGGACGCTGAAGCTTTCTTT. It translates to CASSRREDAEAFF.

This sequence joins TRBV6-4 and TRBJ2-1; no clear D gene. V dropped 3 bases and J dropped 3 bases, with 6 bases sitting between them. The CDR3 length is 13 residues. The germline gives CDR1 MRHNA, CDR2 SNTAGT. The CDR3 region is CASSESDYNEQFF. The CDR3 DNA reads as TGTGCCAGCAGTGAATCGGACTACAATGAGCAGTTCTTC.

V usage is TRBV7-7 and J usage is TRBJ1-3, with D unclear. Germline V gene sequence: CDR1 SSHAT, CDR2 FNYEAQ (reference sequence). This CDR3 has 13 amino acids. V lost 1 base to trimming and J lost 9 bases, with 10 bases between them. This CDR3 reads CASSLDPIGTIYF. CDR3 DNA sequence: TGTGCCAGCAGCTTAGATCCAATCGGCACCATATATTTT.

Points on this clone: The same CDR3 also results from other DNA sequences found in this sample. The V and J genes are TRBV30 and TRBJ1-2, with 7 bases identical to TRBD1. The germline CDR1 and CDR2 sequences are GTSNPN and SVGIG (reference sequence). V gave up 0 bases and J gave up 5 bases; unmatched junction bases: 0. CDR3 length: 12 residues. CDR3 sequence (DNA): TGTGCCTGGAGTGTACAGGGGTATGGCTACACCTTC. Its translation is CAWSVQGYGYTF.

The gene calls are TRBV12-5 and TRBJ1-2; 7 bases agree with TRBD1. This CDR3 has 15 residues. V was clipped by 0 bases and J by 4 bases; unmatched bases: 5. CDR1 and CDR2 from the germline V gene are LGHNT and FRNRAP. CDR3 sequence: CASGLVRQGPYGYTF. CDR3 DNA: TGTGCTAGTGGTTTGGTGCGACAGGGCCCCTATGGCTACACCTTC.

The chain combines TRBV4-1 with TRBJ2-7; D gene unclear. The CDR3 spans 11 residues. Germline-derived CDR1 and CDR2 are MGHRA and YSYEKL. V was shortened by 4 bases and J by 5 bases, with 6 bases between the two germline ends. The chain's CDR3 is CASSRDNEQYF. CDR3 in DNA: TGCGCCAGCAGCCGCGATAACGAGCAGTACTTC.

This clone was recorded once. The J gene is TRBJ2-2, the V gene TRBV5-1; the D gene is possibly TRBD2 (5 bases). Germline values: CDR1 SGHRS, CDR2 YFSETQ. The germline V and J ends were trimmed by 1 base and 3 bases, with 13 bases remaining between them. The CDR3 sequence is 16 residues long. CDR3 loop: CASSLTTGFDTGELFF. The CDR3 DNA reads TGCGCCAGCAGCTTGACTACGGGATTCGACACCGGGGAGCTGTTTTTT.